This is a list of T cell receptor beta chains from one sample in a study of PD-1 blockade in classical Hodgkin lymphoma. The repertoire was sequenced with immunoSEQ multiplex PCR; TCRdb's copy has only in-frame clones and lacks some. The profile shows some 4,200 clones, around 90% of them singletons. The specimen comprised CD4+ T cells from blood, sampled at baseline. The receptors were sampled from a human donor with classical Hodgkin lymphoma. The conserved cysteine and the conserved F or W are not part of the CDR3 here. Each record gives: clone size, D gene, J gene, V gene, CDR3 protein. The D gene is left open where the match is weak. Rows give clone size only sometimes, using once, few, many, or a class for an expanded clone.

abundance: NA
d_gene: NA
j_gene: TRBJ1-5
v_gene: TRBV19
CDR3aa: ASRSGAGDSNQPQH

abundance: NA
d_gene: NA
j_gene: TRBJ1-5
v_gene: TRBV20-1
CDR3aa: SAKIKVTQH

abundance: NA
d_gene: TRBD1
j_gene: TRBJ2-2
v_gene: TRBV5-1
CDR3aa: ASRTGGGTGELF

abundance: NA
d_gene: TRBD1
j_gene: TRBJ2-7
v_gene: TRBV15
CDR3aa: ATSQTGSSYEQY

abundance: NA
d_gene: NA
j_gene: TRBJ2-2
v_gene: TRBV5-1
CDR3aa: ASSRAGGVPGELF

abundance: NA
d_gene: NA
j_gene: TRBJ2-1
v_gene: TRBV5-6
CDR3aa: ASSNTRGTATGLNEQF

abundance: NA
d_gene: NA
j_gene: TRBJ1-5
v_gene: TRBV2
CDR3aa: ASNPLSNQPQH

abundance: NA
d_gene: TRBD1
j_gene: TRBJ1-5
v_gene: TRBV19
CDR3aa: ASSILTGAYSNQPQH

abundance: NA
d_gene: NA
j_gene: TRBJ2-3
v_gene: TRBV29-1
CDR3aa: SVEPRVGYVY

abundance: NA
d_gene: NA
j_gene: TRBJ1-4
v_gene: TRBV5-1
CDR3aa: ASSLVGRGSNEKLF

abundance: NA
d_gene: NA
j_gene: TRBJ1-1
v_gene: TRBV11-2
CDR3aa: ASSLLAADLAF

abundance: NA
d_gene: NA
j_gene: TRBJ1-2
v_gene: TRBV30
CDR3aa: AWRKRMADGYT

abundance: NA
d_gene: NA
j_gene: TRBJ1-2
v_gene: TRBV18
CDR3aa: ASSPGVDYGYT

abundance: few
d_gene: TRBD1
j_gene: TRBJ1-2
v_gene: TRBV5-4
CDR3aa: ASSLQGASYT

abundance: NA
d_gene: NA
j_gene: TRBJ1-5
v_gene: TRBV6-1
CDR3aa: ASSEDHRMGQPQH

abundance: NA
d_gene: TRBD1
j_gene: TRBJ2-1
v_gene: TRBV25-1
CDR3aa: ASSGSRGRVDEQF

abundance: NA
d_gene: TRBD1
j_gene: TRBJ2-7
v_gene: TRBV2
CDR3aa: ASSGPVWTGAQEQY

abundance: once
d_gene: NA
j_gene: TRBJ2-3
v_gene: TRBV21-1
CDR3aa: ASSKVRGDHTDTQY

abundance: NA
d_gene: NA
j_gene: TRBJ2-4
v_gene: TRBV12-5
CDR3aa: ASGLLGLRSKNIQY

abundance: NA
d_gene: TRBD1
j_gene: TRBJ2-3
v_gene: TRBV9
CDR3aa: ASSVAVGQGVRTDTQY

abundance: once
d_gene: TRBD2
j_gene: TRBJ2-7
v_gene: TRBV5-6
CDR3aa: ASRTTGTSGGARSYEQY

abundance: NA
d_gene: NA
j_gene: TRBJ2-7
v_gene: TRBV6-1
CDR3aa: ASSGQKVPTYEQY

abundance: NA
d_gene: NA
j_gene: TRBJ2-2
v_gene: TRBV25-1
CDR3aa: ASRLGGGPTGELF

abundance: NA
d_gene: TRBD1
j_gene: TRBJ2-5
v_gene: TRBV15
CDR3aa: AASNADRKETQY

abundance: NA
d_gene: NA
j_gene: TRBJ1-1
v_gene: TRBV11-2
CDR3aa: ASSLYQVDTEAF

abundance: NA
d_gene: NA
j_gene: TRBJ2-7
v_gene: TRBV7-8
CDR3aa: ASSLVQSYEQY

abundance: NA
d_gene: NA
j_gene: TRBJ1-3
v_gene: TRBV7-8
CDR3aa: ASSLELGGNTIY

abundance: NA
d_gene: NA
j_gene: TRBJ2-3
v_gene: TRBV7-9
CDR3aa: ASSLQGKGTQY

abundance: few
d_gene: NA
j_gene: TRBJ1-1
v_gene: TRBV5-1
CDR3aa: ASSLTGMNTEAF

abundance: few
d_gene: NA
j_gene: TRBJ1-2
v_gene: TRBV4-1
CDR3aa: ASRERGTQTNYGYT

abundance: NA
d_gene: NA
j_gene: TRBJ2-5
v_gene: TRBV18
CDR3aa: ASSPGMKETQY

abundance: NA
d_gene: NA
j_gene: TRBJ2-5
v_gene: TRBV5-1
CDR3aa: ASKQQETQY

abundance: NA
d_gene: TRBD1
j_gene: TRBJ1-6
v_gene: TRBV6-5
CDR3aa: ASSYTNRGLSSPLH